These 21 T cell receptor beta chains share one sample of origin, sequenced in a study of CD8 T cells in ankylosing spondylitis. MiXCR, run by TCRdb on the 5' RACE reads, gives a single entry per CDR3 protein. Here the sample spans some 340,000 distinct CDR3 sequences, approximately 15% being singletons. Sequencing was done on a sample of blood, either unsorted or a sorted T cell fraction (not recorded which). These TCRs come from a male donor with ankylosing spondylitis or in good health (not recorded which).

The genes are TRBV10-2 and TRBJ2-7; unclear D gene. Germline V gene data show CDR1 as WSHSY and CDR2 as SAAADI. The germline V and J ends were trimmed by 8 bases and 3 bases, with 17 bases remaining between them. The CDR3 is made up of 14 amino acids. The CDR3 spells CASGETGSDYEQYF. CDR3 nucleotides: TGCGCCAGCGGCGAAACCGGGTCTGACTACGAGCAGTACTTC.

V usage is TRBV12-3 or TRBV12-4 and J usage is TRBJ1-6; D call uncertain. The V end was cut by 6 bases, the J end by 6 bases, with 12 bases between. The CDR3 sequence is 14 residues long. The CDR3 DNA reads TGTGCCAGCAGCCCGATGGACGGTAATTCACCCCTCCACTTT. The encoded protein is CASSPMDGNSPLHF.

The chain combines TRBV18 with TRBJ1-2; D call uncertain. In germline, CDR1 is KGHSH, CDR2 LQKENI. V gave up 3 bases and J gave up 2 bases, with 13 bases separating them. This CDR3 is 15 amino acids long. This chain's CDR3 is CASSPLLEGNYGYTF. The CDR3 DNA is TGTGCCAGCTCACCCCTCCTGGAGGGCAACTATGGCTACACCTTC.

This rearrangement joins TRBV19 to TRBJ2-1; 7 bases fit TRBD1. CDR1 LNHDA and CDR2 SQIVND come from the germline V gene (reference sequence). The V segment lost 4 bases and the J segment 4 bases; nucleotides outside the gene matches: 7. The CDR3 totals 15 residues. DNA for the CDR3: TGTGCCAGTAGTAGAGTCTTGGACAGGTACAATGAGCAGTTCTTC. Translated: CASSRVLDRYNEQFF.

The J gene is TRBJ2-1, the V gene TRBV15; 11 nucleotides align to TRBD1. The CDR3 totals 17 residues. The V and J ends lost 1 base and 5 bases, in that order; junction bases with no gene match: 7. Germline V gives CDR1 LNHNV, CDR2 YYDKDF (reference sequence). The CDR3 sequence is CATSRGAGTGGDNEQFF. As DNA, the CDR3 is TGTGCCACCAGCAGAGGAGCCGGGACAGGGGGGGACAATGAGCAGTTCTTC.

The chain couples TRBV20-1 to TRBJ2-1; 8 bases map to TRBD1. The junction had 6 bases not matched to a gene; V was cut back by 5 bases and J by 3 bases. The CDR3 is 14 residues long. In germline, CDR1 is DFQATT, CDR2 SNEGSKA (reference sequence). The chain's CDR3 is CSARTGLGYNEQFF. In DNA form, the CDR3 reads TGCAGTGCTCGGACAGGGTTAGGCTACAATGAGCAGTTCTTC.

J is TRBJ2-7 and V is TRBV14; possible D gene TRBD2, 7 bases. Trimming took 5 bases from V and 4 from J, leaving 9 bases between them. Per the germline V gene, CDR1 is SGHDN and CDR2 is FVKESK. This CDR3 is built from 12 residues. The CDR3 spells CASSGGAYEQYF. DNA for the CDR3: TGTGCCAGCAGCGGGGGGGCGTACGAGCAGTACTTC.

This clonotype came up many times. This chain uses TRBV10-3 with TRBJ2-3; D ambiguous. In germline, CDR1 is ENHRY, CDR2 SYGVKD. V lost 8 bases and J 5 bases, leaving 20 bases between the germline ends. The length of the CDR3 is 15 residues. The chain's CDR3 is CAISKQAQVRDTQYF. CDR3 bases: TGTGCCATCTCCAAGCAGGCCCAGGTTAGAGATACGCAGTATTTT.

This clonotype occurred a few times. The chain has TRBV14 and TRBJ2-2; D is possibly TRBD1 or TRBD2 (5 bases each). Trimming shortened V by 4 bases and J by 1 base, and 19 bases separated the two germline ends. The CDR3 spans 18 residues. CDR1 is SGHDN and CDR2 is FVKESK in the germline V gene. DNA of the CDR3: TGTGCCAGCAGCCCAAAGGGGTCGTCGGGGATGAACACCGGGGAGCTGTTTTTT. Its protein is CASSPKGSSGMNTGELFF.

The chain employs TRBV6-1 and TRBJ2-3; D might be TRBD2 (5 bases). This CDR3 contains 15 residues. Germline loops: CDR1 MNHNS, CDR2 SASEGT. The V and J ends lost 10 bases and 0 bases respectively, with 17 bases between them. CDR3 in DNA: TGTGCCATTTCCCTTGTTCGGGGAAGCACAGATACGCAGTATTTT. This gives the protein CAISLVRGSTDTQYF.

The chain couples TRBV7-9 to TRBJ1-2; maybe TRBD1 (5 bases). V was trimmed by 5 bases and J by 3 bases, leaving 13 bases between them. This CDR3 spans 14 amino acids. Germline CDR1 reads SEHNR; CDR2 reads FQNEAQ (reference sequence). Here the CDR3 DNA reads TGTGCCAGCAGCGTCCCCGGGACTGACTATGGCTACACCTTC. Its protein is CASSVPGTDYGYTF.

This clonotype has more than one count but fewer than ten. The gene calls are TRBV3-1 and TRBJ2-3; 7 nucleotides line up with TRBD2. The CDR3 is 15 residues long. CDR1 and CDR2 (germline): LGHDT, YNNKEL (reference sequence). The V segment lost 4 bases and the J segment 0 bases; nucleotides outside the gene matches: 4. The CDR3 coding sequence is TGTGCCAGCAGCCGACCGGGAGGAAGCACAGATACGCAGTATTTT. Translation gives CASSRPGGSTDTQYF.

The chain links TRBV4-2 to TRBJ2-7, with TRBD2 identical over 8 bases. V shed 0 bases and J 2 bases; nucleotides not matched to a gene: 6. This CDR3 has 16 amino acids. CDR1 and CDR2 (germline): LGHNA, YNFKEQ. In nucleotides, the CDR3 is TGTGCCAGCAGCCAAGATGACGGCGGGAGGACCTACGAGCAGTACTTC. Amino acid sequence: CASSQDDGGRTYEQYF.

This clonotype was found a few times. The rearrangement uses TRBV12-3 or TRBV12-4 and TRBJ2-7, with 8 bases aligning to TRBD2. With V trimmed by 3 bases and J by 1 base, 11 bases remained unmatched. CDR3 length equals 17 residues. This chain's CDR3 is CASSFIMGGTRSYEQYF. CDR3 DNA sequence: TGTGCCAGCAGTTTCATCATGGGTGGGACTAGGTCCTACGAGCAGTACTTC.

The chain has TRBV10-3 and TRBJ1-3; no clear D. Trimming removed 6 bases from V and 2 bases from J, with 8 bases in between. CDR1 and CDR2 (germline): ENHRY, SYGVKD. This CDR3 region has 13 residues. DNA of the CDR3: TGTGCCATCAGAAGGGAACCTGGAAACACCATATATTTT. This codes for CAIRREPGNTIYF.

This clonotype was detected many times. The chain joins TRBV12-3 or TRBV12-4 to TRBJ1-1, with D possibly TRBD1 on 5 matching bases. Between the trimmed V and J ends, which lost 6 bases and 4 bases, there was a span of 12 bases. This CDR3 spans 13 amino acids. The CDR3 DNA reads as TGTGCCAGCAGACCAGGGCGGGTCACTGAAGCTTTCTTT. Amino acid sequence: CASRPGRVTEAFF.

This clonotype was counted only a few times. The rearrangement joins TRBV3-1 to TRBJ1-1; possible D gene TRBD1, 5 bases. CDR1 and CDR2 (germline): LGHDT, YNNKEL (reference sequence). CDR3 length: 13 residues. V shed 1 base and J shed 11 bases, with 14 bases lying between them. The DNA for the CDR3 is TGTGCCAGCAGCCAAGCAGAGGGGCGGGATGCTTTCTTT. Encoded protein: CASSQAEGRDAFF. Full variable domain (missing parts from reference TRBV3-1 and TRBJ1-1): DTAVSQTPKYLVTQMGNDKSIKCEQNLGHDTMYWYKQDSKKFLKIMFSYNNKELIINETVPNRFSPKSPDKAHLNLHINSLELGDSAVYFCASSQAEGRDAFFGQGTRLTVV.

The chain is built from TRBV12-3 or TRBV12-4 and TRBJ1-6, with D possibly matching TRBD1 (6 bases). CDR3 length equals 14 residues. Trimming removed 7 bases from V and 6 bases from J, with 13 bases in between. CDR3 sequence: CASNLGQINSPLHF. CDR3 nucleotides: TGTGCCAGCAACCTCGGACAGATTAATTCACCCCTCCACTTT.

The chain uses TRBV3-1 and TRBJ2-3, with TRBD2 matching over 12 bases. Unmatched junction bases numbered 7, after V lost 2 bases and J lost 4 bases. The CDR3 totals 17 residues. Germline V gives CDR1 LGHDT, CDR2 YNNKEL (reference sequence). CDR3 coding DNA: TGTGCCAGCAGCCAACGGCGGACTAGCGGGGTTGCAGATACGCAGTATTTT. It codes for CASSQRRTSGVADTQYF.

The DNA for the CDR3 is TGCAGTGCCTTCACTAGCGCATACTCCTACAATGAGCAGTTCTTC. Its protein is CSAFTSAYSYNEQFF. The chain is built from TRBV20-1 and TRBJ2-1, with 7 nucleotides matching TRBD2. CDR1 and CDR2 from the germline V gene are DFQATT and SNEGSKA (reference sequence). With 6 bases clipped from V and 0 bases from J, the junction kept 8 bases outside the gene matches. The CDR3 covers 15 residues.

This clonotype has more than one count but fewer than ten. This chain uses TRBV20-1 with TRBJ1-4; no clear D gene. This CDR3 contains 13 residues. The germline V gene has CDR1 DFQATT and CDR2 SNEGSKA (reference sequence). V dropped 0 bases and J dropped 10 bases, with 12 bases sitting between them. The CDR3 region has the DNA TGCAGTGCTAGAGAACACAAGGATCGAAAACTGTTTTTT. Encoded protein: CSAREHKDRKLFF.